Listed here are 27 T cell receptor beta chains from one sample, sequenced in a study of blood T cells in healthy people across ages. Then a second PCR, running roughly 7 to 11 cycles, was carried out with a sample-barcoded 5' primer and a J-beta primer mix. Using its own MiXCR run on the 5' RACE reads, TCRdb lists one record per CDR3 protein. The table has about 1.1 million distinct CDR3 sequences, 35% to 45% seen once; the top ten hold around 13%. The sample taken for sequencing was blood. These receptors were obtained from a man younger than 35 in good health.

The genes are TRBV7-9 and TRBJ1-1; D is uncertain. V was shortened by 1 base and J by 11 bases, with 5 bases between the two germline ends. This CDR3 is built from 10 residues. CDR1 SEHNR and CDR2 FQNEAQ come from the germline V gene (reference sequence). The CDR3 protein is CASSLDPAFF. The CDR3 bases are TGTGCCAGCAGCTTAGATCCCGCTTTCTTT.

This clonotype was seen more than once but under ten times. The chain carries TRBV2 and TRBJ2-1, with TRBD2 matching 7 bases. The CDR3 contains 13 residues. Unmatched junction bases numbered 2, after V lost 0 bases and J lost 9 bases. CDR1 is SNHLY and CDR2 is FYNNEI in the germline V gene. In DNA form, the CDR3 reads TGTGCCAGCAGTGAAGCGGGAGGGTTTGAGCAGTTCTTC. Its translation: CASSEAGGFEQFF.

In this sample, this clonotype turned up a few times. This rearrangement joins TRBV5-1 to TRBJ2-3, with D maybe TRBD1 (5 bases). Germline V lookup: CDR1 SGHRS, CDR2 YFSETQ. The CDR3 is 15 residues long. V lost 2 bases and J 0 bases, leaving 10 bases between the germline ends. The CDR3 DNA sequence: TGCGCCAGCAGCTTATTGACAGAGAGCACAGATACGCAGTATTTT. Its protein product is CASSLLTESTDTQYF.

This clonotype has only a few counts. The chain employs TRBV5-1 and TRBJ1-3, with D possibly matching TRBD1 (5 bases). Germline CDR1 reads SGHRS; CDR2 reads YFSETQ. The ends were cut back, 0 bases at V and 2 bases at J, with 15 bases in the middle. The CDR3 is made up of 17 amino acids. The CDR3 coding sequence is TGCGCCAGCAGCTTGGCAGGGACTCGGTTTACTGGAAACACCATATATTTT. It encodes CASSLAGTRFTGNTIYF.

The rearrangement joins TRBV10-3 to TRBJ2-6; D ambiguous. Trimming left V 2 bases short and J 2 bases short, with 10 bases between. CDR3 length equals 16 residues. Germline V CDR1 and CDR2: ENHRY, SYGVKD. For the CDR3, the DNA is TGTGCCATCAGTGAGGAAACAGTCGCTGGGGCCAACGTCCTGACTTTC. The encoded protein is CAISEETVAGANVLTF.

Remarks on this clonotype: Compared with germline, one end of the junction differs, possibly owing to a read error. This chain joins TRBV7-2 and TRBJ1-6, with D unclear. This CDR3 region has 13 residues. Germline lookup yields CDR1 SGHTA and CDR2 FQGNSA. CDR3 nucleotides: TGTGCCAGCATCTTAGGAGGCAATTCACCCCTCCACTTT. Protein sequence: CASILGGNSPLHF.

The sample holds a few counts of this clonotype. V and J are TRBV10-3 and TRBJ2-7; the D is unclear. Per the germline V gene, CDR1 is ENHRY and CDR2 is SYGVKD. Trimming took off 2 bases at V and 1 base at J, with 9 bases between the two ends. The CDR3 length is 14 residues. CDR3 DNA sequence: TGTGCCATCAGTGAGGGATCCGGGTCCTACGAGCAGTACTTC. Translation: CAISEGSGSYEQYF.

CDR3 in amino acids: CASSQGGDRYTGELFF. DNA for the CDR3: TGCGCCAGCAGCCAAGGAGGGGACCGTTACACCGGGGAGCTGTTTTTT. The V call is TRBV4-1, the J call TRBJ2-2, with D perhaps given as TRBD1 or TRBD2 (5 bases each). CDR1 is MGHRA and CDR2 is YSYEKL in the germline V gene. The CDR3 consists of 16 residues. Trimming left V 1 base short and J 3 bases short, with 12 bases between.

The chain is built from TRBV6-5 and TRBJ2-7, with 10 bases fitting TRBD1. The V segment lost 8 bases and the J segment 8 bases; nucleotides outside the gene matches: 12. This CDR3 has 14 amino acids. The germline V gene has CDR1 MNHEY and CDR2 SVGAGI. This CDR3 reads CASGPGTGVYKQYF. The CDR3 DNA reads TGTGCCAGCGGCCCCGGGACAGGGGTTTACAAGCAGTACTTC.

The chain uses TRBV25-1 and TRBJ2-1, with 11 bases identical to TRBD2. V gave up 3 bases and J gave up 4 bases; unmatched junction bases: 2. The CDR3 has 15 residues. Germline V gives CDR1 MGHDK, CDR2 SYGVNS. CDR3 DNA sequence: TGTGCCAGCAGTGATCTAGCGGGGGGTTACAATGAGCAGTTCTTC. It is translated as CASSDLAGGYNEQFF. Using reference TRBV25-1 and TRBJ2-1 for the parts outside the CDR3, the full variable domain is EADIYQTPRYLVIGTGKKITLECSQTMGHDKMYWYQQDPGMELHLIHYSYGVNSTEKGDLSSESTVSRIRTEHFPLTLESARPSHTSQYLCASSDLAGGYNEQFFGPGTRLTVL.

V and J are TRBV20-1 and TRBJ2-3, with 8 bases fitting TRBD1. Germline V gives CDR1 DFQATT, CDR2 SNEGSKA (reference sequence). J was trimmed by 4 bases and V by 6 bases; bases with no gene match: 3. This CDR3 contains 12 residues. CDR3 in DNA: TGCAGTGCAATGGACAGGGCAGATACGCAGTATTTT. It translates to CSAMDRADTQYF.

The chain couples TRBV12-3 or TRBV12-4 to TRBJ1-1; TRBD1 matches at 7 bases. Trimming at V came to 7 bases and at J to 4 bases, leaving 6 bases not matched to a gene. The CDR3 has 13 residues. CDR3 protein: CASTYRGPTEAFF. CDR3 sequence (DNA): TGTGCCAGCACCTACAGGGGACCCACTGAAGCTTTCTTT.

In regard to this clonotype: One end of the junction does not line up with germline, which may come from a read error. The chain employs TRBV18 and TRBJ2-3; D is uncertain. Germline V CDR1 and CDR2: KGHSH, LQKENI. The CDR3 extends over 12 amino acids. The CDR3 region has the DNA TGTTCCAGCTCACCTCGCACAGATACGCAGTATTTT. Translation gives CSSSPRTDTQYF.

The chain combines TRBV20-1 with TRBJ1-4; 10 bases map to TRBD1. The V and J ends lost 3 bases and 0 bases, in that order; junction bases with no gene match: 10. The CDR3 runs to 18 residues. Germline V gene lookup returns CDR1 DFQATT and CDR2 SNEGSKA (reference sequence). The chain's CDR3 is CSASLFPGTGATNEKLFF. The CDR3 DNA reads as TGCAGTGCTAGCCTATTCCCCGGGACAGGGGCAACTAATGAAAAACTGTTTTTT.

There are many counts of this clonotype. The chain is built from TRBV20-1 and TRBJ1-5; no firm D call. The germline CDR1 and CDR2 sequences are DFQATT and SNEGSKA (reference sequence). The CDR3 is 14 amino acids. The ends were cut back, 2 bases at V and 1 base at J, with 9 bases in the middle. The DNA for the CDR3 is TGCAGTGCTAGAAAAGGGATGAGCAATCAGCCCCAGCATTTT. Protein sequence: CSARKGMSNQPQHF.

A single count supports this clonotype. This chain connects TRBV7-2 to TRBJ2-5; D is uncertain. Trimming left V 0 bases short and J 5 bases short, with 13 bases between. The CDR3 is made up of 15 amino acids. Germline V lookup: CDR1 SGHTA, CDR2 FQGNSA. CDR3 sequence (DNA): TGTGCCAGCAGCTTAGCTTGGGGTGATCGGGAGACCCAGTACTTC. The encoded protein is CASSLAWGDRETQYF.

The CDR3 is CSAREQGKSYGYTF. CDR3 nucleotide sequence: TGCAGTGCTAGAGAACAGGGGAAGTCCTATGGCTACACCTTC. The chain has TRBV20-1 and TRBJ1-2, with 7 nucleotides matching TRBD1. Germline V gene data show CDR1 as DFQATT and CDR2 as SNEGSKA (reference sequence). J was trimmed by 4 bases and V by 0 bases; bases with no gene match: 5. There are 14 residues in the CDR3.

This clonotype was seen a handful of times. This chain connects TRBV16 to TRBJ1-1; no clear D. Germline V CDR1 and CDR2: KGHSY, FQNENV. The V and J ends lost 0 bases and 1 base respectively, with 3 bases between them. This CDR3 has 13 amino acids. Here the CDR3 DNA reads TGTGCCAGCAGCCAATCGAAGAACACTGAAGCTTTCTTT. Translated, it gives CASSQSKNTEAFF.

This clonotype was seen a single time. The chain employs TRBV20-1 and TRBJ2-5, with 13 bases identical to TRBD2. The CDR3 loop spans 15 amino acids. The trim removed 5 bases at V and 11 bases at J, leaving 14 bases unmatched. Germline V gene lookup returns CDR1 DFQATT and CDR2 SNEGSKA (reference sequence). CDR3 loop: CSAGVPLGTSGEQYF. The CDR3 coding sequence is TGCAGTGCTGGAGTCCCCTTGGGGACTAGCGGGGAGCAGTACTTC.

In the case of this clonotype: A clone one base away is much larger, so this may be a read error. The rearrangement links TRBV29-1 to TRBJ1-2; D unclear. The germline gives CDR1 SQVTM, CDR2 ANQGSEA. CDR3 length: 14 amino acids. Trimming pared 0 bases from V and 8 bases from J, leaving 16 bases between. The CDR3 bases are TGCAGCGTTGAAGAGCCAGGCTCTTTAGAGGGCTACACCTTC. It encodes CSVEEPGSLEGYTF.

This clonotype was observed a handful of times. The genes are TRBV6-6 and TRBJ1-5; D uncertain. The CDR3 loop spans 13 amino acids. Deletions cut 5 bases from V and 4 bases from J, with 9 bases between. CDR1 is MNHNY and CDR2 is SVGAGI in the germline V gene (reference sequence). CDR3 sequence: CASSDDGNQPQHF. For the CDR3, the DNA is TGTGCCAGCAGTGACGATGGTAATCAGCCCCAGCATTTT.

CDR3 sequence: CASSQIIGTENQPQHF. Here the CDR3 DNA reads TGTGCCAGCAGCCAAATAATAGGGACTGAGAATCAGCCCCAGCATTTT. The chain has TRBV4-2 and TRBJ1-5, with a weak D call TRBD1 (5 bases). Per the germline V gene, CDR1 is LGHNA and CDR2 is YNFKEQ. The length of the CDR3 is 16 residues. Deletions cut 2 bases from V and 4 bases from J, with 15 bases between.

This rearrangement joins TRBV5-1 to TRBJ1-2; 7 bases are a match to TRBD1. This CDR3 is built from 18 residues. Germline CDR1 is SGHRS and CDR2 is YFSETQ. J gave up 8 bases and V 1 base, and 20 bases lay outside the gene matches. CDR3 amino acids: CASSLIFRTGEFLGGYTF. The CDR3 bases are TGCGCCAGCAGCTTGATTTTCCGAACAGGGGAATTTCTGGGGGGCTACACCTTC.

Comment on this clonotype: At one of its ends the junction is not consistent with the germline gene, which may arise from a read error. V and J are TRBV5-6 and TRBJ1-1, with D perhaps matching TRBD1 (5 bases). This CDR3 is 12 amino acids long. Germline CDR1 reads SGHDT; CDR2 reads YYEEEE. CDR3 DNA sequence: TGTGTCAGCTTGGGGGTGAACACTGAAGCTTTCTTT. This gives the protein CVSLGVNTEAFF.

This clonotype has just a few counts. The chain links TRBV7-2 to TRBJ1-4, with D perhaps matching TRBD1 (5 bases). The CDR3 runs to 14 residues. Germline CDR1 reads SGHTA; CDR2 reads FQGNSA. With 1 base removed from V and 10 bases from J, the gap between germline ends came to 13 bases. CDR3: CASSLGQPGRKLFF. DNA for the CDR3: TGTGCCAGCAGCTTAGGACAGCCGGGGCGAAAACTGTTTTTT.

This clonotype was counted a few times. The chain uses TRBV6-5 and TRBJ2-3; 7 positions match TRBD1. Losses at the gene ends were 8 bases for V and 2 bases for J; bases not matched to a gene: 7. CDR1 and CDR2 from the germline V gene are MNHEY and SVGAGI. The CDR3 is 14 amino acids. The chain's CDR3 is CASGRGRNTDTQYF. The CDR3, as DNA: TGTGCCAGCGGAAGGGGGCGCAACACAGATACGCAGTATTTT.

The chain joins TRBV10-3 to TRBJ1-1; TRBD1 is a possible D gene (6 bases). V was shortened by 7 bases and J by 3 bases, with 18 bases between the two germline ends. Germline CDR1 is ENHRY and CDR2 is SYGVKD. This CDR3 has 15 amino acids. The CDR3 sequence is CAITPTGRIDTEAFF. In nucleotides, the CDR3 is TGTGCCATCACACCCACAGGGAGAATAGACACTGAAGCTTTCTTT.